This note documents a single T cell receptor (beta chain) sequence. The CDR3 length is 13 residues. Per the germline V gene, CDR1 is PRHDT and CDR2 is FYEKMQ (reference sequence). With 5 bases removed from V and 4 bases from J, the gap between germline ends came to 12 bases. Per the original data handling: It was from reference gene primer amplification that nucleated cell counts were estimated. The method was immunoSEQ multiplex PCR; TCRdb's version includes in-frame clones alone and lacks a portion of them. From that table come the V and J calls and clone size; the DNA was used to work out D and trimming. The top ten hold approximately 15% of the sample, which has tens of thousands of clones, 80% seen once. This specimen belongs to a study of blood T cell repertoires in COVID-19. Study background: From the United States, Italy and Spain came samples of acute and convalescent COVID-19.

The chain combines TRBV13 with TRBJ2-7; the D is unclear. This TCR was recovered from a woman at least 80 years old with active or convalescent COVID-19. The sequenced sample was peripheral blood. The CDR3 loop reads CASSRGSPYEQYF. The CDR3 DNA sequence: TGTGCCAGCAGCCGCGGTAGTCCATACGAGCAGTACTTC.